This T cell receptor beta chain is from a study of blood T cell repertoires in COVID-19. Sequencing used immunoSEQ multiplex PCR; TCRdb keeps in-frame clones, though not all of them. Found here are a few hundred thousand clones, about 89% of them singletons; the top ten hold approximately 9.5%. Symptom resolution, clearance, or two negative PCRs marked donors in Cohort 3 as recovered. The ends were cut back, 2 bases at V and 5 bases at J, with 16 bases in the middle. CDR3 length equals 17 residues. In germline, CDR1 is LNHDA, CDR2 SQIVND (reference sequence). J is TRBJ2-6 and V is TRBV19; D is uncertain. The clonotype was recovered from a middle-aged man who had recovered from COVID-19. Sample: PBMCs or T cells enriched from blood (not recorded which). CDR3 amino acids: CASSIQVLSPWANVLTF. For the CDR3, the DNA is TGTGCCAGTAGTATACAGGTGCTCTCCCCCTGGGCCAACGTCCTGACTTTC.